A selection of T cell receptor beta chains follows, all from one sample in a study of identical twins. MiXCR, run by TCRdb on the 5' RACE reads, gives a single entry per CDR3 protein. Seen here are roughly 480,000 distinct CDR3 sequences, less than 25% observed once, and the top ten hold 2.9%. The same sample was also studied in work on T cells expressing NK-cell markers.

Sequences were obtained from CD4+ T cells sorted from blood. These receptors all come from a woman younger than 30 in good health. Each CDR3 is given with its conserved first and last residue. A D gene is named only where the DNA matches it firmly. For some rows the clone size is stated as once, few or many, or as a class when expanded; others skip it.

CDR3 length,J gene,D gene,V gene,clone size,CDR3 protein,CDR3 DNA
16,TRBJ2-3,TRBD2,TRBV11-2,NA,CASSLRLAVNTDTQYF,TGTGCCAGCAGCCTGAGACTAGCGGTGAACACAGATACGCAGTATTTT
13,TRBJ1-1,TRBD1,TRBV12-3/TRBV12-4,few,CASSAGTGVSAFF,TGTGCCAGCAGTGCCGGGACAGGCGTCTCGGCTTTCTTT
12,TRBJ2-1,NA,TRBV6-6,few,CASSYRRDEQFF,TGTGCCAGCAGTTACAGACGGGATGAGCAGTTCTTC
15,TRBJ2-7,TRBD1,TRBV29-1,few,CSVAYLGQGSYEQYF,TGCAGCGTTGCCTATCTAGGACAGGGCTCCTACGAGCAGTACTTC
15,TRBJ2-7,NA,TRBV20-1,NA,CSARDMRASSYEQYF,TGCAGTGCTAGAGATATGCGGGCGAGCTCCTACGAGCAGTACTTC
13,TRBJ2-7,NA,TRBV11-2,few,CASSKRREDEQYF,TGTGCCAGCAGCAAACGCAGGGAGGACGAGCAGTACTTC
11,TRBJ1-1,TRBD1,TRBV12-3/TRBV12-4,NA,CASNFRDRAFF,TGTGCCAGCAATTTCCGGGACAGAGCTTTCTTT
12,TRBJ2-3,NA,TRBV7-2,few,CASSINTDTQYF,TGTGCCAGCAGTATAAACACAGATACGCAGTATTTT
11,TRBJ1-1,TRBD1,TRBV4-1,NA,CASSRQGKAFF,TGCGCCAGCAGCAGACAGGGAAAAGCTTTCTTT
14,TRBJ1-4,NA,TRBV6-5,NA,CASSSMGGGEKLFF,TGTGCCAGCAGTTCTATGGGAGGCGGTGAAAAACTGTTTTTT
16,TRBJ2-1,TRBD2,TRBV4-3,NA,CASSQVGGGLYNEQFF,TGCGCCAGCAGCCAAGTCGGCGGGGGACTCTACAATGAGCAGTTCTTC
13,TRBJ2-1,NA,TRBV20-1,NA,CSARFPSYNEQFF,TGCAGTGCTAGATTCCCGTCCTACAATGAGCAGTTCTTC
16,TRBJ2-1,TRBD2,TRBV4-3,NA,CASSGLGGRLYNEQFF,TGCGCCAGCAGCGGTCTGGGCGGGAGGCTCTACAATGAGCAGTTCTTC
14,TRBJ2-7,TRBD2,TRBV20-1,NA,CSARDLAGGLEQYF,TGCAGTGCTAGAGATCTAGCGGGAGGACTCGAGCAGTACTTC
13,TRBJ1-1,NA,TRBV12-3/TRBV12-4,many,CASSLLSAAEAFF,TGTGCCAGCAGCTTACTCTCCGCCGCGGAAGCTTTCTTT
15,TRBJ1-2,NA,TRBV12-5,few,CASGEQGGYGYGYTF,TGTGCTAGTGGTGAACAGGGAGGTTATGGCTATGGCTACACCTTC
12,TRBJ1-2,NA,TRBV20-1,NA,CSAVQTNYGYTF,TGCAGCGCCGTCCAGACGAACTATGGCTACACCTTC
16,TRBJ2-5,NA,TRBV21-1,NA,CASSKSRRGRIETQYF,TGTGCCAGCAGCAAATCCCGCAGGGGGAGGATTGAGACCCAGTACTTC
15,TRBJ2-3,TRBD1,TRBV28,NA,CASSRPGQGLDTQYF,TGTGCCAGCAGCCGTCCGGGACAGGGGTTAGATACGCAGTATTTT
15,TRBJ2-2,NA,TRBV9,few,CASSVGSGLVRELFF,TGTGCCAGCAGCGTAGGATCAGGTTTGGTCCGGGAGCTGTTTTTT
13,TRBJ2-3,TRBD2,TRBV20-1,few,CSARWEGADTQYF,TGCAGTGCTAGATGGGAGGGCGCAGATACGCAGTATTTT
13,TRBJ2-7,NA,TRBV3-1,many,CASSQDGPYEQYF,TGTGCCAGCAGCCAAGACGGCCCCTACGAGCAGTACTTC
13,TRBJ2-1,NA,TRBV12-3/TRBV12-4,NA,CASSLRTTGEQFF,TGTGCCAGCAGTTTAAGAACGACGGGAGAGCAGTTCTTC
16,TRBJ2-1,NA,TRBV27,NA,CASSSRDVSSYNEQFF,TGTGCCAGCAGTTCCCGGGACGTTAGCTCCTACAATGAGCAGTTCTTC